This T cell receptor (beta chain) was identified in a study of blood T cells in healthy people across ages. A second PCR of about 7 to 12 cycles used a sample-barcoded 5' primer and a J-beta primer mix. One entry per CDR3 protein results from TCRdb running MiXCR on the 5' RACE reads. The sample comprises 850,000 to 1,000,000 distinct CDR3 sequences, about 44% of which are singletons, and around an eighth rests with the top ten. This clonotype came up a few times. The CDR3 runs 14 residues. Trimming at V came to 6 bases and at J to 6 bases, leaving 6 bases not matched to a gene. Germline V gene sequence: CDR1 MNHNS, CDR2 SASEGT.

The chain couples TRBV6-1 to TRBJ1-5, with TRBD1 matching 9 bases. The source of this sequence is a man aged 30 to 39 in good health. Specimen: blood. This chain's CDR3 is CASRERDRVQPQHF. The CDR3 bases are TGTGCCAGCAGGGAAAGGGACAGGGTTCAGCCCCAGCATTTT.